A selection of T cell receptor beta chains follows, all from one sample in a study of T cells in Graves' hyperthyroidism and ophthalmopathy. TCRdb used MiXCR to reprocess the multiplex PCR reads, holding one entry per CDR3 protein. The sample holds more than 450,000 distinct CDR3 sequences, 11% to 15% seen once. Specimen: blood. The source is a woman aged 35 to 49 with Graves' hyperthyroidism. The CDR3 runs from the conserved cysteine through the conserved F or W. D genes are given only for firm matches. Only some rows state a clone size, as once, few, many or a class for expanded clones.

V: TRBV3-1
size: many
D: TRBD2
J: TRBJ2-5
length: 17
CDR3: CASSQVERLAGRETQYF
DNA: TGTGCCAGCAGCCAAGTCGAGAGACTAGCGGGACGGGAGACCCAGTACTTC

V: TRBV7-9
size: few
D: TRBD2
J: TRBJ2-5
length: 17
CDR3: CASTPGASGSSRETQYF
DNA: TGTGCCAGCACCCCCGGGGCTAGCGGGAGTTCGCGAGAGACCCAGTACTTC

V: TRBV12-3/TRBV12-4
size: NA
D: TRBD2
J: TRBJ2-5
length: 17
CDR3: CASSSRTSGKTQETQYF
DNA: TGTGCCAGCAGTTCCCGGACTAGCGGGAAGACCCAAGAGACCCAGTACTTC

V: TRBV5-6
size: NA
D: NA
J: TRBJ2-7
length: 13
CDR3: CASSSGLSREQYF
DNA: TGTGCCAGCAGCTCCGGACTGAGCCGCGAGCAGTACTTC

V: TRBV28
size: many
D: NA
J: TRBJ2-7
length: 12
CDR3: CASSLSAGKQYF
DNA: TGTGCCAGCAGTTTATCGGCTGGGAAGCAGTACTTC

V: TRBV11-3
size: NA
D: NA
J: TRBJ1-1
length: 12
CDR3: CASSFGDTGAFF
DNA: TGTGCCAGCAGCTTCGGGGACACTGGAGCTTTCTTT

V: TRBV2
size: many
D: NA
J: TRBJ1-3
length: 16
CDR3: CASSELAQSSGNTIYF
DNA: TGTGCCAGCAGTGAATTGGCACAGAGCTCTGGAAACACCATATATTTT

V: TRBV20-1
size: many
D: NA
J: TRBJ2-7
length: 13
CDR3: CSVEDPQIYEQYF
DNA: TGCAGTGTCGAGGACCCGCAGATATACGAGCAGTACTTC

V: TRBV7-2
size: many
D: TRBD2
J: TRBJ2-1
length: 16
CDR3: CASSLDRTSGYNEQFF
DNA: TGTGCCAGCAGCTTAGATAGGACTAGCGGCTACAATGAGCAGTTCTTC

V: TRBV20-1
size: many
D: TRBD2
J: TRBJ2-7
length: 12
CDR3: CSASVREAEQYF
DNA: TGCAGTGCTAGTGTGCGGGAGGCAGAGCAGTACTTC

V: TRBV20-1
size: many
D: TRBD1
J: TRBJ1-2
length: 13
CDR3: CSASYRGIDGYTF
DNA: TGCAGTGCTAGTTACAGGGGGATTGATGGCTACACCTTC

V: TRBV3-1
size: few
D: TRBD1
J: TRBJ2-5
length: 15
CDR3: CASSQPGQGAETQYF
DNA: TGTGCCAGCAGCCAGCCGGGACAGGGGGCAGAGACCCAGTACTTC

V: TRBV6-1
size: NA
D: TRBD1
J: TRBJ2-1
length: 15
CDR3: CASSGPGQGVDEQFF
DNA: TGTGCCAGCAGTGGACCGGGACAGGGTGTTGATGAGCAGTTCTTC

V: TRBV20-1
size: many
D: TRBD2
J: TRBJ2-7
length: 13
CDR3: CRLQAGGSKEQYF
DNA: TGCAGACTACAAGCGGGAGGTTCTAAGGAGCAGTACTTC

V: TRBV6-1
size: NA
D: TRBD1
J: TRBJ1-5
length: 13
CDR3: CASSDREGQPQHF
DNA: TGTGCCAGCAGCGACAGGGAGGGTCAGCCCCAGCATTTT

V: TRBV28
size: many
D: NA
J: TRBJ1-1
length: 16
CDR3: CASSFRQGHLNTEAFF
DNA: TGTGCCAGCAGTTTTAGGCAGGGCCACTTGAACACTGAAGCTTTCTTT

V: TRBV7-2
size: once
D: NA
J: TRBJ2-1
length: 12
CDR3: CASSFYLSEQFF
DNA: TGTGCCAGCAGCTTCTACTTATCTGAGCAGTTCTTC

V: TRBV4-1
size: NA
D: NA
J: TRBJ2-1
length: 15
CDR3: CASSQDQALKNEQFF
DNA: TGCGCCAGCAGCCAAGATCAGGCCTTAAAGAATGAGCAGTTCTTC

V: TRBV7-9
size: many
D: TRBD2
J: TRBJ2-7
length: 16
CDR3: CASTRSSGAGVGEQYF
DNA: TGTGCCAGCACCCGATCGAGCGGAGCGGGAGTGGGGGAGCAGTACTTC

V: TRBV28
size: many
D: NA
J: TRBJ2-5
length: 14
CDR3: CASSLRGGGKTQYF
DNA: TGTGCCAGCAGTTTACGAGGGGGGGGGAAGACCCAGTACTTC

V: TRBV7-9
size: many
D: NA
J: TRBJ2-7
length: 15
CDR3: CASSLGYSADYEQYF
DNA: TGTGCCAGCAGCTTAGGCTACAGTGCAGACTACGAGCAGTACTTC

V: TRBV3-1
size: NA
D: TRBD1
J: TRBJ2-7
length: 14
CDR3: CASSHPDRAGEQYF
DNA: TGTGCCAGCAGCCATCCTGACAGGGCGGGTGAGCAGTACTTC

V: TRBV18
size: NA
D: NA
J: TRBJ2-1
length: 14
CDR3: CASSSGNPFSEQFF
DNA: TGTGCCAGCTCGTCGGGAAACCCTTTCAGTGAGCAGTTCTTC

V: TRBV6-1
size: many
D: NA
J: TRBJ1-1
length: 13
CDR3: CASRDAGGTEAFF
DNA: TGTGCCAGCAGGGACGCGGGGGGCACTGAAGCTTTCTTT

V: TRBV7-2
size: many
D: TRBD1
J: TRBJ2-5
length: 15
CDR3: CASSSPFNGQGTQYF
DNA: TGTGCCAGCAGCTCCCCTTTCAACGGACAGGGGACCCAGTACTTC

V: TRBV20-1
size: few
D: NA
J: TRBJ2-3
length: 13
CDR3: CSPRGGLGDTQYF
DNA: TGCAGTCCCCGTGGGGGGCTTGGGGATACGCAGTATTTT

V: TRBV3-1
size: many
D: TRBD1
J: TRBJ1-2
length: 14
CDR3: CASSQDGQAYGYTF
DNA: TGTGCCAGCAGCCAAGACGGACAGGCCTATGGCTACACCTTC

V: TRBV19
size: NA
D: NA
J: TRBJ1-1
length: 14
CDR3: CASTMGAANTEAFF
DNA: TGTGCCAGTACCATGGGGGCAGCGAACACTGAAGCTTTCTTT

V: TRBV29-1
size: many
D: TRBD1
J: TRBJ1-1
length: 13
CDR3: CSAREGANTEAFF
DNA: TGCAGCGCCCGGGAGGGGGCGAACACTGAAGCTTTCTTT

V: TRBV10-3
size: NA
D: TRBD2
J: TRBJ2-3
length: 15
CDR3: CAIKGTSGRTDTQYF
DNA: TGTGCCATCAAGGGGACTAGCGGGAGGACAGATACGCAGTATTTT

V: TRBV9
size: many
D: NA
J: TRBJ2-1
length: 15
CDR3: CASSVVAGGYNEQFF
DNA: TGTGCCAGCAGCGTAGTGGCAGGGGGGTACAATGAGCAGTTCTTC

V: TRBV18
size: many
D: TRBD1
J: TRBJ1-1
length: 14
CDR3: CASSVGQMNTEAFF
DNA: TGTGCCAGCTCTGTGGGACAGATGAACACTGAAGCTTTCTTT

V: TRBV5-1
size: NA
D: NA
J: TRBJ2-5
length: 14
CDR3: CASSSGTLQETQYF
DNA: TGCGCCAGCAGCTCCGGGACCTTACAAGAGACCCAGTACTTC

V: TRBV12-3/TRBV12-4
size: many
D: NA
J: TRBJ2-7
length: 14
CDR3: CASSLRAETYEQYF
DNA: TGTGCCAGCAGTTTAAGGGCAGAAACCTACGAGCAGTACTTC

V: TRBV30
size: many
D: NA
J: TRBJ1-4
length: 13
CDR3: CAWSVVLNEKLFF
DNA: TGTGCCTGGAGCGTCGTATTAAATGAAAAACTGTTTTTT

V: TRBV12-3/TRBV12-4
size: few
D: NA
J: TRBJ2-7
length: 14
CDR3: CASSLPEKTYEQYF
DNA: TGTGCCAGCAGTCTTCCCGAGAAGACCTACGAGCAGTACTTC

V: TRBV20-1
size: NA
D: NA
J: TRBJ2-2
length: 13
CDR3: CSAPRENTGELFF
DNA: TGCAGTGCTCCCCGCGAGAACACCGGGGAGCTGTTTTTT

V: TRBV20-1
size: many
D: TRBD1
J: TRBJ2-7
length: 13
CDR3: CSVSQQGAREQYF
DNA: TGCAGTGTAAGTCAACAGGGGGCTCGGGAGCAGTACTTC

V: TRBV24-1
size: many
D: NA
J: TRBJ2-1
length: 15
CDR3: CATSDVSGARYEQFF
DNA: TGTGCCACCAGTGATGTCTCCGGGGCCAGGTATGAGCAGTTCTTC

V: TRBV7-9
size: many
D: NA
J: TRBJ2-5
length: 12
CDR3: CASSLQAGTQYF
DNA: TGTGCCAGCAGCTTACAGGCGGGGACCCAGTACTTC

V: TRBV3-1
size: NA
D: TRBD1
J: TRBJ2-2
length: 15
CDR3: CASSQEGQYTGELFF
DNA: TGTGCCAGCAGCCAAGAGGGACAGTACACCGGGGAGCTGTTTTTT

V: TRBV12-3/TRBV12-4
size: many
D: NA
J: TRBJ2-4
length: 12
CDR3: CASSLAKNIQYF
DNA: TGTGCCAGCAGTTTAGCCAAAAACATTCAGTACTTC

V: TRBV11-2
size: many
D: TRBD1
J: TRBJ2-4
length: 15
CDR3: CASSSSPDRVSIQYF
DNA: TGTGCCAGCAGCTCATCCCCGGACAGGGTTAGCATTCAGTACTTC

V: TRBV20-1
size: many
D: NA
J: TRBJ1-5
length: 20
CDR3: CSARDPPRVVAGVSNQPQHF
DNA: TGCAGTGCTAGAGATCCTCCCCGAGTTGTGGCAGGGGTAAGCAATCAGCCCCAGCATTTT

V: TRBV2
size: many
D: NA
J: TRBJ1-5
length: 13
CDR3: CASTRGVRQPQHF
DNA: TGTGCCAGCACCCGGGGAGTCCGTCAGCCCCAGCATTTT